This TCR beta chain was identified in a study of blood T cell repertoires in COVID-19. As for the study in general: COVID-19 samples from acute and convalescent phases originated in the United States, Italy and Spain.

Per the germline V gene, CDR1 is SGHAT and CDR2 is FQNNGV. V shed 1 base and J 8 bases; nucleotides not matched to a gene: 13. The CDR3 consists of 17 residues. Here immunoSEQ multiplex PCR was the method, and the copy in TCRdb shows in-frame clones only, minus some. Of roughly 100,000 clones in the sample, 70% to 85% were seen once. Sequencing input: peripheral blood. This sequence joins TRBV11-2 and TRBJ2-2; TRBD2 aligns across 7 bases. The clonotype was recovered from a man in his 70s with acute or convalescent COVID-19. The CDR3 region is CASSLVGGSFSAGELFF. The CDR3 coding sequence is TGTGCCAGCAGCTTAGTTGGCGGGAGTTTTTCCGCGGGGGAGCTGTTTTTT.